A single sample gave rise to the 31 T cell receptor beta chains below, sequenced in a study of regulatory dendritic cells for organ transplantation. Sequencing was performed with immunoSEQ multiplex PCR; in TCRdb, only in-frame clones are kept and a portion is missing. This table has under 50,000 clones, about 90% appearing once. The specimen sequenced was naive CD8+ T cells from blood. Subset here: CD45RA+ naive T cells. The receptors were sampled from a human donor in good health.

The rearrangement links TRBV28 to TRBJ2-5; D ambiguous. Germline V gene data show CDR1 as MDHEN and CDR2 as SYDVKM. The CDR3 contains 11 residues. The V end lost 3 bases, the J end lost 7 bases, and 6 bases lay between the germline ends. The CDR3 DNA is TGTGCCAGCAGTTTCGGCGGGACCCAGTACTTC. It specifies CASSFGGTQYF.

The rearrangement links TRBV28 to TRBJ2-2; either TRBD1 or TRBD2 may fit D (5 bases each). Between the trimmed V and J ends, which lost 3 bases and 3 bases, there was a span of 8 bases. There are 14 residues in the CDR3. CDR1 is MDHEN and CDR2 is SYDVKM in the germline V gene. The CDR3 region is CASSLVGDTGELFF. The CDR3 DNA sequence: TGTGCCAGCAGTTTGGTGGGGGACACCGGGGAGCTGTTTTTT.

CDR3 DNA: TGTGCCAGGAGCCCGCACTATAAGATGAACACTGAAGCTTTCTTT. Amino acids: CARSPHYKMNTEAFF. The genes are TRBV27 and TRBJ1-1; no firm D call. The CDR3 extends over 15 amino acids. Germline CDR1 and CDR2: MNHEY and SMNVEV (reference sequence). V was clipped by 9 bases and J by 0 bases, with 17 bases between them.

The V and J genes are TRBV13 and TRBJ2-4, with 15 bases that match TRBD2. The CDR3 totals 18 residues. The junction had 3 bases not matched to a gene; V was cut back by 3 bases and J by 0 bases. Germline CDR1 reads PRHDT; CDR2 reads FYEKMQ (reference sequence). The CDR3 is CASSFTGLAGGAKNIQYF. The CDR3 nucleotides read TGTGCCAGCAGCTTTACGGGACTAGCGGGGGGAGCCAAAAACATTCAGTACTTC.

This chain connects TRBV9 to TRBJ2-1, with D possibly matching TRBD1 (6 bases). The CDR3 spans 14 residues. Germline-derived CDR1 and CDR2 are SGDLS and YYNGEE. The germline V and J ends were trimmed by 3 bases and 3 bases, with 10 bases remaining between them. The CDR3 nucleotides read TGTGCCAGCAGCGCCCGGACAGACTACAATGAGCAGTTCTTC. Its translation: CASSARTDYNEQFF.

The J gene is TRBJ1-2, the V gene TRBV2, with TRBD1 identical over 7 bases. Germline CDR1 is SNHLY and CDR2 is FYNNEI. The CDR3 has 14 residues. V lost 10 bases and J lost 4; bases outside the gene matches: 12. The CDR3 protein is CAKRINRQGYGYTF. The CDR3 region has the DNA TGTGCCAAGCGAATAAACCGACAGGGCTATGGCTACACCTTC.

V is TRBV2 and J is TRBJ2-5; D unclear. The V and J ends lost 8 bases and 4 bases respectively, with 11 bases between them. The germline CDR1 and CDR2 sequences are SNHLY and FYNNEI. This CDR3 has 12 residues. CDR3 residues: CASSDLVETQYF. CDR3 sequence (DNA): TGTGCCAGCTCGGACCTTGTAGAGACCCAGTACTTC.

V and J are TRBV4-3 and TRBJ1-4; 8 bases fit TRBD1. V trimming: 1 base; J trimming: 5 bases; junction bases outside the gene matches: 3. Germline V CDR1 and CDR2: LGHNA, YSLEER. The CDR3 sequence is 15 residues long. The CDR3 here is CASSQGWDRNEKLFF. CDR3 DNA sequence: TGCGCCAGCAGCCAAGGGTGGGACAGGAATGAAAAACTGTTTTTT.

The chain carries TRBV7-9 and TRBJ2-3; D is tentatively TRBD1 or TRBD2 (5 bases each). Germline lookup yields CDR1 SEHNR and CDR2 FQNEAQ (reference sequence). V lost 1 base to trimming and J lost 6 bases, with 14 bases between them. There are 15 residues in the CDR3. CDR3 bases: TGTGCCAGCAGCTTAGGATTCGGGGCGGAGGATACGCAGTATTTT. Its protein product is CASSLGFGAEDTQYF. The whole variable domain, remainder taken from reference TRBV7-9 and TRBJ2-3, is DTGVSQNPRHKITKRGQNVTFRCDPISEHNRLYWYRQTLGQGPEFLTYFQNEAQLEKSRLLSDRFSAERPKGSFSTLEIQRTEQGDSAMYLCASSLGFGAEDTQYFGPGTRLTVL.

The chain is built from TRBV11-2 and TRBJ2-7; D unclear. V lost 1 base, J lost 2 bases, and 6 bases lay in between. CDR1 SGHAT and CDR2 FQNNGV come from the germline V gene. CDR3 length equals 13 residues. CDR3 region: CASSLGSTYEQYF. DNA for the CDR3: TGTGCCAGCAGCTTAGGGTCGACCTACGAGCAGTACTTC.

This chain connects TRBV27 to TRBJ2-1; 8 bases line up with TRBD2. This CDR3 region has 14 residues. Germline V gives CDR1 MNHEY, CDR2 SMNVEV (reference sequence). Trimming at V came to 10 bases and at J to 9 bases, leaving 14 bases not matched to a gene. CDR3 nucleotide sequence: TGTGCCACCGAGGACGGGGGGGCCAACGGTGAGCAGTTCTTC. It translates to CATEDGGANGEQFF.

The rearrangement links TRBV9 to TRBJ2-1, with unresolved D. V lost 3 bases and J 7 bases, leaving 8 bases between the germline ends. The CDR3 runs 12 residues. The germline V gene encodes CDR1 SGDLS and CDR2 YYNGEE. CDR3: CASSADLNEQFF. Written as DNA, the CDR3 is TGTGCCAGCAGCGCTGACCTGAATGAGCAGTTCTTC.

This chain links TRBV7-6 with TRBJ2-1; possibly TRBD1 for D (5 bases). Germline-derived CDR1 and CDR2 are SGHVS and FNYEAQ. V lost 2 bases to trimming and J lost 1 base, with 15 bases between them. The CDR3 is made up of 17 amino acids. Here the CDR3 DNA reads TGTGCCAGCAGCTTACGGGTAGGGCAGGGATCCTACAATGAGCAGTTCTTC. It encodes CASSLRVGQGSYNEQFF.

The rearrangement links TRBV10-3 to TRBJ2-7; 7 bases are a match to TRBD1. The CDR3 is made up of 13 amino acids. Trimming at V came to 10 bases and at J to 4 bases, leaving 10 bases not matched to a gene. Germline values: CDR1 ENHRY, CDR2 SYGVKD. CDR3 nucleotides: TGTGCCACGGCCGGGACAGTGCCGTACGAGCAGTACTTC. Translated, it gives CATAGTVPYEQYF.

V gene TRBV7-6 combines with J gene TRBJ1-1, with no clear D. Germline CDR1 is SGHVS and CDR2 is FNYEAQ. CDR3 length: 17 residues. The V gene lost 0 bases and the J gene lost 1 base, with 15 bases spanning the gap. DNA of the CDR3: TGTGCCAGCAGCTTAGCGTCGGCAACGAAAGGGAACACTGAAGCTTTCTTT. It is translated as CASSLASATKGNTEAFF.

The chain uses TRBV7-6 and TRBJ2-1; D is ambiguous. The germline CDR1 and CDR2 sequences are SGHVS and FNYEAQ. This CDR3 contains 14 residues. Trimming took 3 bases from V and 4 from J, leaving 10 bases between them. The CDR3 region is CASSLKGGYNEQFF. DNA of the CDR3: TGTGCCAGCAGCTTGAAGGGTGGGTACAATGAGCAGTTCTTC.

V is TRBV4-2 and J is TRBJ2-1; D is undetermined. V lost 1 base, J lost 10 bases, and 5 bases lay in between. CDR3 length: 11 amino acids. The germline CDR1 and CDR2 sequences are LGHNA and YNFKEQ. CDR3 coding DNA: TGTGCCAGCAGCCAAGGACTGGAGCAGTTCTTC. Translated, it gives CASSQGLEQFF.

This chain uses TRBV27 with TRBJ1-4, with D maybe TRBD1 (5 bases). The length of the CDR3 is 16 residues. The ends were cut back, 0 bases at V and 7 bases at J, with 15 bases in the middle. Germline V gene sequence: CDR1 MNHEY, CDR2 SMNVEV (reference sequence). CDR3 in amino acids: CASSLSSGAVSEKLFF. The CDR3 nucleotides are TGTGCCAGCAGTTTATCGAGCGGGGCCGTGAGTGAAAAACTGTTTTTT.

The chain joins TRBV27 to TRBJ2-3; TRBD2 matches at 8 bases. Germline CDR1 reads MNHEY; CDR2 reads SMNVEV (reference sequence). The ends lost 6 bases at V and 0 bases at J; junction bases unmatched: 8. CDR3 size: 16 residues. CDR3 nucleotide sequence: TGTGCCAGCAGGAACGGGGGGGTATCTAGCACAGATACGCAGTATTTT. Protein: CASRNGGVSSTDTQYF.

The chain has TRBV11-2 and TRBJ1-1; no clear D. Trimming took 0 bases from V and 1 from J, leaving 6 bases between them. The CDR3 extends over 14 amino acids. Per germline, CDR1 SGHAT and CDR2 FQNNGV. CDR3 residues: CASSLEGANTEAFF. Written as DNA, the CDR3 is TGTGCCAGCAGCTTAGAAGGCGCGAACACTGAAGCTTTCTTT.

This sequence joins TRBV27 and TRBJ2-1; 7 bases map to TRBD2. CDR1 is MNHEY and CDR2 is SMNVEV in the germline V gene (reference sequence). V was clipped by 1 base and J by 10 bases; unmatched bases: 10. The CDR3 sequence is 15 residues long. Here the CDR3 reads CASSLLGWEGVEQFF. CDR3 coding DNA: TGTGCCAGCAGTTTATTGGGGTGGGAGGGAGTAGAGCAGTTCTTC.

The chain carries TRBV9 and TRBJ1-3; a possible D gene is TRBD1 (5 bases). The germline V gene has CDR1 SGDLS and CDR2 YYNGEE. Trimming took 5 bases from V and 2 from J, leaving 11 bases between them. The CDR3 is made up of 14 amino acids. The CDR3 DNA reads as TGTGCCAGCAGATCGGGACTGCCTGGAAACACCATATATTTT. It yields the protein CASRSGLPGNTIYF.

The chain recombines TRBV7-9 with TRBJ1-1; D is ambiguous. This CDR3 contains 14 residues. Germline lookup yields CDR1 SEHNR and CDR2 FQNEAQ (reference sequence). Trimming stripped 0 bases from V and 1 base from J, with 6 bases between. Here the CDR3 DNA reads TGTGCCAGCAGCTTAGCGAACAGGAACACTGAAGCTTTCTTT. The encoded protein is CASSLANRNTEAFF.

The chain combines TRBV19 with TRBJ2-2; tentatively, D is TRBD2 (6 bases). CDR1 and CDR2 from the germline V gene are LNHDA and SQIVND (reference sequence). The CDR3 spans 15 residues. Trimming shortened V by 6 bases and J by 8 bases, and 19 bases separated the two germline ends. The CDR3 DNA reads as TGTGCCAGTAGAGGGCGGGGATTTTACGAAGGGGAGCTGTTTTTT. Translated, it gives CASRGRGFYEGELFF.

The chain couples TRBV5-6 to TRBJ2-5; D is ambiguous. The germline gives CDR1 SGHDT, CDR2 YYEEEE. The CDR3 sequence is 13 residues long. V lost 4 bases to trimming and J lost 2 bases, with 9 bases between them. For the CDR3, the DNA is TGTGCCAGCAGCGCCACACTACAAGAGACCCAGTACTTC. It codes for CASSATLQETQYF. Filled out from reference TRBV5-6 and TRBJ2-5, the complete variable domain reads DAGVTQSPTHLIKTRGQQVTLRCSPKSGHDTVSWYQQALGQGPQFIFQYYEEEERQRGNFPDRFSGHQFPNYSSELNVNALLLGDSALYLCASSATLQETQYFGPGTRLLVL.

The V gene is TRBV27, the J gene TRBJ1-4, with D tentatively TRBD1 (6 bases). V lost 4 bases to trimming and J lost 2 bases, with 14 bases between them. Germline V gene lookup returns CDR1 MNHEY and CDR2 SMNVEV (reference sequence). The CDR3 has 16 amino acids. As DNA, the CDR3 is TGTGCCAGCAGTTACCTGGGGGGGGCGACTAATGAAAAACTGTTTTTT. This gives the protein CASSYLGGATNEKLFF.

J is TRBJ2-3 and V is TRBV28, with 8 positions matching TRBD2. The CDR3 loop spans 16 amino acids. With V trimmed by 5 bases and J by 3 bases, 10 bases remained unmatched. Per the germline V gene, CDR1 is MDHEN and CDR2 is SYDVKM. The CDR3 DNA reads TGTGCCAGCAGTCTCGAGCGGGAGATTCTTACAGATACGCAGTATTTT. Translated, it gives CASSLEREILTDTQYF.

The chain couples TRBV30 to TRBJ2-2, with a tentative D call TRBD1 (6 bases). The CDR3 length is 13 residues. The germline CDR1 and CDR2 sequences are GTSNPN and SVGIG (reference sequence). Trimming shortened V by 5 bases and J by 6 bases, and 13 bases separated the two germline ends. The CDR3, as DNA: TGTGCCTGGCATGGGGGCTTTTCCGGGGAGCTGTTTTTT. Translated, it gives CAWHGGFSGELFF.

This clone has a handful of counts. The genes are TRBV4-1 and TRBJ1-2; 8 nucleotides line up with TRBD1. The ends lost 0 bases at V and 8 bases at J; junction bases unmatched: 11. Germline V gene lookup returns CDR1 MGHRA and CDR2 YSYEKL. The CDR3 is 16 amino acids. The CDR3 loop is CASSQENRQGAEGYTF. DNA for the CDR3: TGCGCCAGCAGCCAAGAGAATCGTCAGGGGGCTGAAGGCTACACCTTC.

The chain carries TRBV2 and TRBJ2-3; 7 bases are a match to TRBD2. The germline V gene encodes CDR1 SNHLY and CDR2 FYNNEI. This CDR3 is built from 14 residues. The J segment lost 1 base and the V segment lost 6 bases, leaving 4 bases of the junction unmatched. The CDR3 region is CASRDAGGTDTQYF. CDR3 nucleotides: TGTGCCAGCAGGGATGCGGGGGGCACAGATACGCAGTATTTT.

The J gene is TRBJ2-1, the V gene TRBV6-5; D assignment may be TRBD1 or TRBD2 (5 bases each). The CDR3 loop spans 13 amino acids. Germline CDR1 and CDR2: MNHEY and SVGAGI. Trimming left V 8 bases short and J 7 bases short, with 15 bases between. In DNA, the CDR3 is TGTGCCAGCGGGGGTGCCCTAGGGAATGAGCAGTTCTTC. Translated, it gives CASGGALGNEQFF.